This TCR beta chain was identified during a study of long-term antiretroviral therapy in people with HIV. General observations from the study: After ART, diversity increased yet remained lower than transplant donor controls.

Survey-level resolution applied to immunoSEQ assay v3.0. Sequenced by immunoSEQ multiplex PCR; TCRdb stores in-frame clones only, minus some. The sample holds some 40,000 clones, approximately 89% seen once. PBMC samples from each donor numbered at least one pre-ART and at least two post-ART. A word on this clone: What it binds is not known.

This specimen consisted of unsorted PBMCs, obtained 3.1 years after starting antiretroviral therapy. The clonotype was recovered from a woman between 45 and 65 years old with HIV.

CDR3 loop: CASSLDFPYEGYNEQFF. The CDR3 DNA reads TGTGCCAGCAGCTTAGATTTCCCGTATGAGGGGTACAATGAGCAGTTCTTC. J is TRBJ2-1 and V is TRBV11-2; D assignment may be TRBD1 or TRBD2 (5 bases each). Germline lookup yields CDR1 SGHAT and CDR2 FQNNGV. This CDR3 spans 17 amino acids. V was clipped by 0 bases and J by 4 bases, with 16 bases between them.